The entry below describes one T cell receptor (beta chain). This CDR3 region has 15 residues. Germline lookup yields CDR1 SGHRS and CDR2 YFSETQ. The germline V and J ends were trimmed by 3 bases and 0 bases, with 9 bases remaining between them. The record originates from a study of blood T cell repertoires in COVID-19. Overall study: The study drew acute and convalescent COVID-19 samples from the United States, Italy and Spain. PBMCs, B-cell-depleted T cells, or T cells were the source of the cDNA or gDNA that made up the material.

In the original workflow: Nucleated cell counts were estimated from reference gene primer amplification. This table comes from immunoSEQ multiplex PCR, and its TCRdb copy is limited to in-frame clones, with some not included. From that table come the V and J calls and clone size; the DNA was used to work out D and trimming. The table has around 250,000 clones, roughly 89% seen once. The sample consisted of peripheral blood. The receptor was derived from a woman aged 40 to 50 who had recovered from COVID-19. The chain combines TRBV5-1 with TRBJ2-2, with D maybe TRBD2 (5 bases). CDR3: CASSSRAANTGELFF. CDR3 DNA sequence: TGCGCCAGCAGCTCGCGGGCGGCGAACACCGGGGAGCTGTTTTTT. Drawing the rest from reference TRBV5-1 and TRBJ2-2, the complete variable domain is KAGVTQTPRYLIKTRGQQVTLSCSPISGHRSVSWYQQTPGQGLQFLFEYFSETQRNKGNFPGRFSGRQFSNSRSEMNVSTLELGDSALYLCASSSRAANTGELFFGEGSRLTVL.